The sequence of this T cell receptor (beta chain) was determined in a study of CD8 T cells in ankylosing spondylitis. V was cut by 3 bases and J by 1 base, with 13 bases left in between. Germline CDR1 and CDR2: SGHRS and YFSETQ. The CDR3 sequence is 15 residues long. Each CDR3 protein gets one entry after TCRdb re-called the 5' RACE reads with MiXCR. Among around 210,000 distinct CDR3 sequences listed, around 8% were seen once. This clonotype was counted between two and nine times. A much larger clonotype is one base distant, so this may be a read error. Source material: blood, either unsorted or a sorted T cell fraction (not recorded which). This chain connects TRBV5-1 to TRBJ2-5; D is unclear. The TCR sequence derives from a female donor with ankylosing spondylitis or in good health (not recorded which). The CDR3 is CASSCSLGRQETQYF. The DNA for the CDR3 is TGCGCCAGCAGCTGCTCCCTGGGCCGCCAAGAGACCCAGTACTTC.